This T cell receptor beta chain was identified during a study of regulatory T cells in long-lasting Graves disease. Points from the study as a whole: New patients shared 950 to 1,000 public clonotypes, fewer than the roughly 2,600 shared by persistent patients. Analysis covered peripheral blood alone, not thyroid tissue.

This clonotype was seen a handful of times. Its antigen is unidentified. Time point of the sample: newly diagnosed GD, antithyroid drugs for less than 3 months. From RNA extracted from PBMCs, the TCR library was made. HTBI primers from iRepertoire and Arm-PCR of CDR3 regions yielded the TCR beta libraries. TCRdb re-called the multiplex PCR reads with MiXCR, one entry per CDR3 protein. The table has hundreds of thousands of distinct CDR3 sequences, around an eighth seen once. Per germline, CDR1 MNHEY and CDR2 SVGAGI. V lost 2 bases and J lost 2, with 10 bases in between. The CDR3 runs to 15 residues. These same data were also listed under a study on T cells in Graves' hyperthyroidism and ophthalmopathy. That paper states: The authors deemed Graves' hyperthyroidism stable absent ophthalmopathy progression within 18 months. Diagnoses used clinical symptoms, serum thyroxine and TRAb, thyroid ultrasound and orbital computed tomography.

The TCR sequence derives from a young man with Graves disease. This sample comprised peripheral blood mononuclear cells (PBMCs), obtained at new diagnosis, from a patient treated with antithyroid drugs. V gene TRBV6-5 combines with J gene TRBJ2-1; D is tentatively TRBD1 or TRBD2 (5 bases each). CDR3 in DNA: TGTGCCAGCAGTTACCGGGGCGAGACCTACAATGAGCAGTTCTTC. It is translated as CASSYRGETYNEQFF.